These 30 T cell receptor beta chains share one sample of origin, sequenced in a study of blood T cell repertoires in COVID-19. Some clones are missing from TCRdb's copy, which holds only in-frame ones; the method was immunoSEQ multiplex PCR. The sample holds 130,000 to 150,000 clones; about nine tenths are singletons and the top ten take 8% to 11%. Sequencing was carried out using peripheral blood. These receptors all stem from a man aged 45 to 65 with active or convalescent COVID-19.

The chain is built from TRBV24-1 and TRBJ1-5; TRBD1 matches at 8 bases. Germline trimming cut 7 bases from V and 5 bases from J; bases unmatched to any gene: 9. The germline gives CDR1 KGHDR, CDR2 SFDVKD. The CDR3 consists of 15 residues. CDR3 region: CATSAGQGADQPQHF. CDR3 coding DNA: TGTGCCACCAGCGCCGGACAGGGAGCGGATCAGCCCCAGCATTTT.

The chain has TRBV5-1 and TRBJ2-1, with D hard to call. V was shortened by 0 bases and J by 3 bases, with 16 bases between the two germline ends. CDR1 is SGHRS and CDR2 is YFSETQ in the germline V gene. The CDR3 contains 17 residues. CDR3 in amino acids: CASSLAMASSFYNEQFF. CDR3 nucleotides: TGCGCCAGCAGCTTGGCCATGGCTAGTTCCTTCTACAATGAGCAGTTCTTC.

This clone was observed once. The chain carries TRBV11-2 and TRBJ2-7; no firm D call. The CDR3 length is 15 residues. Trimming stripped 0 bases from V and 1 base from J, with 10 bases between. Germline V lookup: CDR1 SGHAT, CDR2 FQNNGV. CDR3 in DNA: TGTGCCAGCAGCTTAGATATTGCAGGATCCTACGAGCAGTACTTC. Encoded protein: CASSLDIAGSYEQYF.

The V gene is TRBV9, the J gene TRBJ2-2; 10 nucleotides match TRBD2. Germline V lookup: CDR1 SGDLS, CDR2 YYNGEE. V lost 4 bases and J lost 7; bases outside the gene matches: 13. CDR3 size: 17 residues. This CDR3 is CASSPSGASGSGGELFF. The CDR3, as DNA: TGTGCCAGCAGCCCGTCTGGGGCTAGCGGGAGTGGCGGGGAGCTGTTTTTT. The full variable domain, in which reference TRBV9 and TRBJ2-2 provide the parts outside the CDR3, is DSGVTQTPKHLITATGQRVTLRCSPRSGDLSVYWYQQSLDQGLQFLIQYYNGEERAKGNILERFSAQQFPDLHSELNLSSLELGDSALYFCASSPSGASGSGGELFFGEGSRLTVL.

This chain connects TRBV25-1 to TRBJ2-6; 8 bases align to TRBD1. Germline CDR1 and CDR2: MGHDK and SYGVNS. Trimming took 8 bases from V and 4 from J; bases not matched to a gene: 10. This CDR3 contains 16 residues. The CDR3 spells CASARQGFTGANVLTF. The CDR3 bases are TGTGCCAGCGCACGACAGGGGTTTACCGGGGCCAACGTCCTGACTTTC.

The chain recombines TRBV28 with TRBJ2-1, with D possibly being TRBD1 (5 bases). Germline CDR1 MDHEN, CDR2 SYDVKM. This CDR3 is 15 amino acids long. Trimming shortened V by 5 bases and J by 7 bases, and 18 bases separated the two germline ends. The CDR3 bases are TGTGCCAGCAGTACCGTCGGCAGGGTCCCGAATGAGCAGTTCTTC. This gives the protein CASSTVGRVPNEQFF.

This clone has just a few counts. The chain uses TRBV27 and TRBJ1-1, with D tentatively TRBD1 (5 bases). The CDR3 covers 15 residues. CDR1 is MNHEY and CDR2 is SMNVEV in the germline V gene (reference sequence). The V end was cut by 5 bases, the J end by 5 bases, with 18 bases between. The CDR3, as DNA: TGTGCCAGCAGTCCCACGGCAGGGTTCAAAACTGAAGCTTTCTTT. It is translated as CASSPTAGFKTEAFF.

The genes are TRBV4-1 and TRBJ2-1; 12 bases map to TRBD2. Losses at the gene ends were 4 bases for V and 9 bases for J; bases not matched to a gene: 10. Germline-derived CDR1 and CDR2 are MGHRA and YSYEKL. The CDR3 length is 16 residues. Written as DNA, the CDR3 is TGCGCCAGCAGCCCTCCGACTAGCGGGAGCGGGGGTGAGCAGTTCTTC. Translation gives CASSPPTSGSGGEQFF.

The chain couples TRBV6-4 to TRBJ2-1; 7 bases fit TRBD2. CDR1 MRHNA and CDR2 SNTAGT come from the germline V gene. V gave up 6 bases and J gave up 2 bases; unmatched junction bases: 4. This CDR3 has 14 amino acids. CDR3 nucleotides: TGTGCCAGCAGCCGGGAGGTTACCTACAATGAGCAGTTCTTC. This gives the protein CASSREVTYNEQFF.

The chain couples TRBV27 to TRBJ2-7; 7 positions match TRBD1. The CDR3 has 13 amino acids. Trimming cost V 3 bases and J 6 bases; bases outside gene matches: 5. The germline gives CDR1 MNHEY, CDR2 SMNVEV (reference sequence). The CDR3 is CASSFRGQSEQYF. The CDR3 DNA is TGTGCCAGCAGTTTCCGGGGACAGAGCGAGCAGTACTTC.

The rearrangement uses TRBV5-1 and TRBJ2-3; no clear D gene. CDR3 length: 17 residues. Germline V gives CDR1 SGHRS, CDR2 YFSETQ. The germline V and J ends were trimmed by 3 bases and 0 bases, with 17 bases remaining between them. CDR3 DNA: TGCGCCAGCAGCTCACAACCAGGCATATCTAGCACAGATACGCAGTATTTT. It is translated as CASSSQPGISSTDTQYF.

The chain has TRBV28 and TRBJ1-5; 7 bases agree with TRBD1. Per the germline V gene, CDR1 is MDHEN and CDR2 is SYDVKM. V trimming: 6 bases; J trimming: 2 bases; junction bases outside the gene matches: 13. The length of the CDR3 is 17 residues. The CDR3 protein is CASRHRQGEGRNQPQHF. The CDR3 DNA sequence: TGTGCCAGCAGGCATAGACAGGGAGAAGGGCGCAATCAGCCCCAGCATTTT.

This clone was seen a single time. The chain combines TRBV9 with TRBJ2-5; 7 nucleotides align to TRBD1. This CDR3 is built from 15 residues. V dropped 0 bases and J dropped 4; count of bases not matched to a gene: 6. Per the germline V gene, CDR1 is SGDLS and CDR2 is YYNGEE. The CDR3 coding sequence is TGTGCCAGCAGCGTAGAGGGGGCGATTCGAGAGACCCAGTACTTC. Residues: CASSVEGAIRETQYF. The whole variable domain, remainder taken from reference TRBV9 and TRBJ2-5, is DSGVTQTPKHLITATGQRVTLRCSPRSGDLSVYWYQQSLDQGLQFLIQYYNGEERAKGNILERFSAQQFPDLHSELNLSSLELGDSALYFCASSVEGAIRETQYFGPGTRLLVL.

The chain recombines TRBV29-1 with TRBJ2-7, with D possibly matching TRBD1 (6 bases). Trimming took off 5 bases at V and 0 bases at J, with 11 bases between the two ends. CDR3 length: 13 residues. Germline V gene lookup returns CDR1 SQVTM and CDR2 ANQGSEA. CDR3 region: CSVTGLSSYEQYF. DNA for the CDR3: TGCAGCGTTACAGGGCTGAGCTCCTACGAGCAGTACTTC.

The CDR3 DNA is TGTGCCAGCAGCTTAGTAGGGAGCGTAGCAGATACGCAGTATTTT. It codes for CASSLVGSVADTQYF. The chain employs TRBV7-9 and TRBJ2-3, with D possibly TRBD2 on 5 matching bases. The CDR3 is made up of 15 amino acids. V lost 1 base to trimming and J lost 4 bases, with 12 bases between them. Germline CDR1 is SEHNR and CDR2 is FQNEAQ (reference sequence).

This clone was seen once. V is TRBV18 and J is TRBJ2-1; 9 bases are shared with TRBD2. There are 17 residues in the CDR3. CDR1 KGHSH and CDR2 LQKENI come from the germline V gene. Unmatched junction bases numbered 13, after V lost 3 bases and J lost 7 bases. The DNA for the CDR3 is TGTGCCAGCTCACCCCCCGGGCTAGCGGGAAAGATGAATGAGCAGTTCTTC. This encodes CASSPPGLAGKMNEQFF.

The V and J genes are TRBV25-1 and TRBJ2-7; possibly TRBD1 for D (5 bases). Trimming took 2 bases from V and 3 from J, leaving 20 bases between them. This CDR3 has 17 residues. CDR1 is MGHDK and CDR2 is SYGVNS in the germline V gene. CDR3 nucleotide sequence: TGTGCCAGCAGTGAACGGCCAGACAGCGCTTTGTGCTACGAGCAGTACTTC. Its translation: CASSERPDSALCYEQYF.

This clone appeared once. The J gene is TRBJ2-7, the V gene TRBV5-6; no firm D call. V dropped 4 bases and J dropped 6 bases, with 17 bases sitting between them. CDR3 size: 14 residues. Germline loops: CDR1 SGHDT, CDR2 YYEEEE. Here the CDR3 reads CASSPGVRFSEQYF. In DNA, the CDR3 is TGTGCCAGCAGCCCCGGCGTCAGGTTCTCCGAGCAGTACTTC.

The genes are TRBV7-8 and TRBJ2-7; 7 bases are shared with TRBD1. The germline gives CDR1 SGHVS, CDR2 FQNEAQ. There are 13 residues in the CDR3. V dropped 5 bases and J dropped 2; count of bases not matched to a gene: 3. The CDR3 spells CASSRQGTYEQYF. CDR3 nucleotide sequence: TGTGCCAGCAGCAGACAGGGCACCTACGAGCAGTACTTC.

The table lists this clone with a count of one. This sequence joins TRBV19 and TRBJ1-5, with D possibly matching TRBD1 (6 bases). The CDR3 runs 13 residues. Germline-derived CDR1 and CDR2 are LNHDA and SQIVND (reference sequence). The V end lost 10 bases, the J end lost 4 bases, and 14 bases lay between the germline ends. CDR3 sequence reads: CATKGQFNQPQHF. The CDR3 DNA is TGTGCCACCAAAGGACAGTTTAATCAGCCCCAGCATTTT.

J is TRBJ1-1 and V is TRBV29-1, with D uncertain. Germline assignment: CDR1 SQVTM and CDR2 ANQGSEA. V lost 3 bases and J 0 bases, leaving 8 bases between the germline ends. This CDR3 has 13 residues. CDR3 amino acids: CSVEKPMNTEAFF. CDR3 DNA sequence: TGCAGCGTTGAGAAGCCCATGAACACTGAAGCTTTCTTT.

The CDR3 loop is CASRGDRPGDEQFF. In nucleotides, the CDR3 is TGTGCCAGCAGGGGGGACAGGCCTGGGGATGAGCAGTTCTTC. V gene TRBV2 combines with J gene TRBJ2-1; TRBD1 matches at 8 bases. V lost 6 bases, J lost 8 bases, and 9 bases stayed unmatched. Germline lookup yields CDR1 SNHLY and CDR2 FYNNEI. This CDR3 region has 14 residues.

V gene TRBV6-1 combines with J gene TRBJ1-3; D ambiguous. The CDR3 has 20 amino acids. Germline V CDR1 and CDR2: MNHNS, SASEGT. The V gene lost 2 bases and the J gene lost 4 bases, with 27 bases spanning the gap. CDR3 protein: CASSERLLSARDLSGNTIYF. In DNA form, the CDR3 reads TGTGCCAGCAGTGAACGACTTCTTTCCGCGAGGGATCTCTCCGGAAACACCATATATTTT.

The chain couples TRBV25-1 to TRBJ2-1, with D possibly matching TRBD2 (7 bases). The germline V gene encodes CDR1 MGHDK and CDR2 SYGVNS. V lost 1 base and J lost 5, with 21 bases in between. The CDR3 has 18 amino acids. CDR3: CASSEFLRGGGTHNEQFF. DNA of the CDR3: TGTGCCAGCAGTGAATTCTTGAGAGGGGGAGGGACCCACAATGAGCAGTTCTTC. Looking up the rest from reference TRBV25-1 and TRBJ2-1 gives the full variable domain: EADIYQTPRYLVIGTGKKITLECSQTMGHDKMYWYQQDPGMELHLIHYSYGVNSTEKGDLSSESTVSRIRTEHFPLTLESARPSHTSQYLCASSEFLRGGGTHNEQFFGPGTRLTVL.

This chain connects TRBV9 to TRBJ2-7; TRBD2 agrees at 11 bases. Unmatched junction bases numbered 11, after V lost 3 bases and J lost 6 bases. The germline gives CDR1 SGDLS, CDR2 YYNGEE. CDR3 length: 16 residues. The CDR3 reads CASSASLAGGFSEQYF. CDR3 in DNA: TGTGCCAGCAGCGCTTCCCTAGCGGGGGGCTTCAGCGAGCAGTACTTC.

In nucleotides, the CDR3 is TGTGCCATCCGGTCGTCGACAGGGAGAGGGGACACTGAAGCTTTCTTT. It translates to CAIRSSTGRGDTEAFF. The chain is built from TRBV10-3 and TRBJ1-1; 7 bases fit TRBD1. The CDR3 consists of 16 residues. J lost 3 bases, V lost 8 bases, and 15 bases had no gene match. From germline, CDR1 is ENHRY and CDR2 SYGVKD.

V usage is TRBV6-2 or TRBV6-3 and J usage is TRBJ2-3; D not certain. Germline V gene sequence: CDR1 MNHEY, CDR2 SVGEGT. The CDR3 length is 16 residues. V lost 0 bases and J 3 bases, leaving 13 bases between the germline ends. CDR3 in DNA: TGTGCCAGCAGTTACTCGGGCCAGAGAAGGACAGATACGCAGTATTTT. It is translated as CASSYSGQRRTDTQYF.

The V and J genes are TRBV24-1 and TRBJ2-1; D gene uncertain. Germline CDR1 KGHDR, CDR2 SFDVKD. CDR3 length: 13 residues. V was trimmed by 5 bases and J by 8 bases, leaving 12 bases between them. CDR3 sequence reads: CATSVADEDEQFF. CDR3 coding DNA: TGTGCCACCAGTGTGGCAGATGAGGATGAGCAGTTCTTC.

This chain connects TRBV6-5 to TRBJ1-1; D not resolved. This CDR3 region has 14 residues. V was shortened by 2 bases and J by 0 bases, with 7 bases between the two germline ends. Germline V gene sequence: CDR1 MNHEY, CDR2 SVGAGI. The CDR3 DNA reads as TGTGCCAGCAGTTACGGGCAGATGAACACTGAAGCTTTCTTT. Its protein product is CASSYGQMNTEAFF.

This chain joins TRBV7-6 and TRBJ1-1; no reliable D call. The V gene's germline CDR1 is SGHVS and CDR2 FNYEAQ. The germline V and J ends were trimmed by 1 base and 1 base, with 13 bases remaining between them. The length of the CDR3 is 16 residues. CDR3 DNA: TGTGCCAGCAGCTTAGGCGGAGGCAGGAAGAACACTGAAGCTTTCTTT. This sequence encodes CASSLGGGRKNTEAFF.